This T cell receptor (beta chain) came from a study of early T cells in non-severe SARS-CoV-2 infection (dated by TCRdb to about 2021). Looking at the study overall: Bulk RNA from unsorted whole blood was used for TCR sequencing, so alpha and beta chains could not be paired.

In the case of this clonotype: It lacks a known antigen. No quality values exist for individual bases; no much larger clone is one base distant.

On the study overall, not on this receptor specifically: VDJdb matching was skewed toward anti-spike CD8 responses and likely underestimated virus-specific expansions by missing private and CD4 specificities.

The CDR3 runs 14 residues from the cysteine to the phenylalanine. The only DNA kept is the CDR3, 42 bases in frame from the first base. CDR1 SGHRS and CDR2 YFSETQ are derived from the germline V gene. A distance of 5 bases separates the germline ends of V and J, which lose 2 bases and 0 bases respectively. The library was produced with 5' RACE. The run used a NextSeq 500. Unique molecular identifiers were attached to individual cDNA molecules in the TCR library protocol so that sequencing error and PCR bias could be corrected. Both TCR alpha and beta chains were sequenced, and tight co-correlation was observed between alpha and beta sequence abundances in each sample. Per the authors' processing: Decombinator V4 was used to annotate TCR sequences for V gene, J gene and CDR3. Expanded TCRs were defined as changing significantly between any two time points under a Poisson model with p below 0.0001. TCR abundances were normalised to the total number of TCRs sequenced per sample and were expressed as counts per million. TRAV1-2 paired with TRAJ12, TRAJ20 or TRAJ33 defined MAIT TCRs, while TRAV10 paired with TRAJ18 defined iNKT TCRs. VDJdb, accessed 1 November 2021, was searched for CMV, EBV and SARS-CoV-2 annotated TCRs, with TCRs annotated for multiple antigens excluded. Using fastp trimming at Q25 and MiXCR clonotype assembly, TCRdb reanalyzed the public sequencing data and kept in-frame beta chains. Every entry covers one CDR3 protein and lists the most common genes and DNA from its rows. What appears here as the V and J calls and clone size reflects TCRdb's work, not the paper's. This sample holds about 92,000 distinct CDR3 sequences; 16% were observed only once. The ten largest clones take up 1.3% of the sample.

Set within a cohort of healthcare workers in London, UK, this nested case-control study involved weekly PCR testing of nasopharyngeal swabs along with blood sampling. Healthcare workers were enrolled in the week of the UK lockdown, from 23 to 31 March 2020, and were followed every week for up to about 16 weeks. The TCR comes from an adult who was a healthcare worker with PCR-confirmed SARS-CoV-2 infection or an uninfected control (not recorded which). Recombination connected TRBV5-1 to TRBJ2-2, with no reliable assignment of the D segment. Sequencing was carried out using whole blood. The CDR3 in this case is CASSFDSNTGELFF. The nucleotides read TGCGCCAGCAGCTTCGACTCGAACACCGGGGAGCTGTTTTTT.